The 18 T cell receptor beta chains below were found in one sample sequenced in a study of CXCR3-negative and CXCR3-positive naive CD8 T cells. With UMI labels, 5' RACE was used to prepare the TRB cDNA libraries. TCRdb re-called the 5' RACE reads and gives one entry per CDR3 protein, without DNA. The table lists about 120,000 distinct CDR3 sequences. Source material: naive CXCR3- CD8+ T cells from blood. Sample subset: CD45RO-CCR7+CD27+CD95- naive CD8+ T cells lacking CXCR3 (TNR3-). These receptors were obtained from a human donor in good health. Some clones in this sample may be carry-over from other donors' samples.

The chain uses TRBV4-2 and TRBJ2-1. CDR1 and CDR2 from the germline V gene are LGHNA and YNFKEQ. CDR3 length: 18 residues. This CDR3 is CASSQDLQWRLGGNEQFF.

This chain joins TRBV28 and TRBJ2-7; there is no DNA to check the TCRdb D call of TRBD1. The germline gives CDR1 MDHEN, CDR2 SYDVKM. This CDR3 spans 16 amino acids. CDR3 residues: CASIPFPDRSPYEQYF.

The gene calls are TRBV29-1 and TRBJ2-1; TCRdb's assignment of TRBD2 cannot be checked, as there is no DNA. CDR1 and CDR2 from the germline V gene are SQVTM and ANQGSEA. The CDR3 extends over 14 amino acids. CDR3 region: CSVAGSGGSNEQFF.

The V gene is TRBV20-1, the J gene TRBJ2-3; TCRdb lists TRBD1, though no DNA is available to test this call. The CDR3 extends over 14 amino acids. From germline, CDR1 is DFQATT and CDR2 SNEGSKA (reference sequence). Here the CDR3 reads CSAGGTLRLDTQYF.

The rearrangement uses TRBV7-6 and TRBJ2-1; without DNA, the TCRdb call of TRBD2 cannot be checked. CDR3 size: 16 residues. Per the germline V gene, CDR1 is SGHVS and CDR2 is FNYEAQ. CDR3 amino acids: CASSLLSGGARNEQFF.

The rearrangement links TRBV7-9 to TRBJ2-5; TCRdb's D call, TRBD1, is unchecked because there is no DNA. This CDR3 is built from 15 residues. Per germline, CDR1 SEHNR and CDR2 FQNEAQ (reference sequence). The CDR3 protein is CASSLLLGPQETQYF.

This chain uses TRBV3-1 with TRBJ2-2. This CDR3 spans 14 amino acids. The germline V gene encodes CDR1 LGHDT and CDR2 YNNKEL (reference sequence). The CDR3 is CASSQEVSTGELFF.

The chain uses TRBV9 and TRBJ2-7; the D call of TRBD1 rests on TCRdb alone, since no DNA is present to check it. The CDR3 runs to 14 residues. From germline, CDR1 is SGDLS and CDR2 YYNGEE. This CDR3 reads CASSRPDRGAEQYF. The full variable domain, with the rest looked up from reference TRBV9 and TRBJ2-7, is DSGVTQTPKHLITATGQRVTLRCSPRSGDLSVYWYQQSLDQGLQFLIQYYNGEERAKGNILERFSAQQFPDLHSELNLSSLELGDSALYFCASSRPDRGAEQYFGPGTRLTVT.

The rearrangement uses TRBV5-1 and TRBJ2-1; lacking DNA, the TRBD1 call made by TCRdb goes unchecked. The CDR3 is 12 amino acids. Germline CDR1 is SGHRS and CDR2 is YFSETQ. CDR3 in amino acids: CASSAGPTEQFF.

The rearrangement joins TRBV4-3 to TRBJ1-3. The CDR3 is 15 residues long. Looked up from germline, CDR1 is LGHNA and CDR2 is YSLEER. CDR3 loop: CASSQDLSAGNTIYF.

The rearrangement uses TRBV12-3 or TRBV12-4 and TRBJ2-1; TCRdb's D gene call, TRBD2, goes unchecked for lack of DNA. CDR3 length: 14 residues. CDR3 protein: CASNHSSGGNEQFF.

The chain uses TRBV9 and TRBJ2-7; TCRdb's D call, TRBD1, is unchecked because there is no DNA. The CDR3 totals 17 residues. Germline CDR1 reads SGDLS; CDR2 reads YYNGEE. The CDR3 reads CASSVATGGGSSYEQYF.

The CDR3 loop is CASSLGMVLSYNEQFF. The chain has TRBV11-2 and TRBJ2-1. Germline lookup yields CDR1 SGHAT and CDR2 FQNNGV. The CDR3 extends over 16 amino acids.

The J gene is TRBJ2-7, the V gene TRBV29-1. The CDR3 totals 11 residues. Per germline, CDR1 SQVTM and CDR2 ANQGSEA. The CDR3 spells CSVELSYEQYF.

V usage is TRBV29-1 and J usage is TRBJ1-3. Germline CDR1 is SQVTM and CDR2 is ANQGSEA. The CDR3 consists of 16 residues. The CDR3 spells CSVAGINDVPGNTIYF.

This chain joins TRBV12-3 or TRBV12-4 and TRBJ2-2; TCRdb indicates TRBD1, and absent DNA this call remains unverified. The CDR3 consists of 14 residues. CDR3 sequence: CASTAQGAAGELFF.

The rearrangement uses TRBV19 and TRBJ2-1; TCRdb picks TRBD1, but there is no DNA to check that call. CDR3 length equals 17 residues. The germline V gene encodes CDR1 LNHDA and CDR2 SQIVND (reference sequence). This CDR3 reads CASSIDYFGTDYNEQFF. Full variable domain (rest looked up from reference TRBV19 and TRBJ2-1): DGGITQSPKYLFRKEGQNVTLSCEQNLNHDAMYWYRQDPGQGLRLIYYSQIVNDFQKGDIAEGYSVSREKKESFPLTVTSAQKNPTAFYLCASSIDYFGTDYNEQFFGPGTRLTVL.

The chain recombines TRBV7-2 with TRBJ2-1; no DNA is available, so the TRBD2 call from TCRdb remains unchecked. The CDR3 length is 18 residues. CDR1 and CDR2 (germline): SGHTA, FQGNSA. The CDR3 protein is CASSLEFLAGGISNEQFF.